This TCR beta chain was retrieved from a study of T cell responses to AZD1222 COVID-19 vaccine. Overall study findings and caveats: Compared with day 0, the breadth and depth of the Spike-specific TCR repertoire rose significantly after two doses of AZD1222. Nearly half of unique spike-specific TCRs reportedly avoided B.1.351 and B.1.1.7 mutated regions. At baseline, just a handful of AZD1222 recipients tested seropositive.

Assay used: immunoSEQ multiplex PCR; TCRdb lists only in-frame clones, some missing. Counted here are 95,000 to 150,000 clones, around 84% occurring once; the ten biggest clones make up 25% to 35%. Second-dose timings of about 4 or about 12 weeks were pooled. Details on this clone: Antigen unknown.

With 1 base clipped from V and 10 bases from J, the junction kept 7 bases outside the gene matches. CDR3 length: 14 residues. From germline, CDR1 is SGHAT and CDR2 FQNNGV. The rearrangement uses TRBV11-2 and TRBJ1-1, with 9 bases matching TRBD1. The sequence came from an adult who received the AZD1222 COVID-19 vaccine. The sample consisted of peripheral blood, taken 28 days after the second AZD1222 dose. The CDR3 DNA reads TGTGCCAGCAGCTTAGCGGGACAGGGTCGGCGAGCTTTCTTT. Translation gives CASSLAGQGRRAFF.